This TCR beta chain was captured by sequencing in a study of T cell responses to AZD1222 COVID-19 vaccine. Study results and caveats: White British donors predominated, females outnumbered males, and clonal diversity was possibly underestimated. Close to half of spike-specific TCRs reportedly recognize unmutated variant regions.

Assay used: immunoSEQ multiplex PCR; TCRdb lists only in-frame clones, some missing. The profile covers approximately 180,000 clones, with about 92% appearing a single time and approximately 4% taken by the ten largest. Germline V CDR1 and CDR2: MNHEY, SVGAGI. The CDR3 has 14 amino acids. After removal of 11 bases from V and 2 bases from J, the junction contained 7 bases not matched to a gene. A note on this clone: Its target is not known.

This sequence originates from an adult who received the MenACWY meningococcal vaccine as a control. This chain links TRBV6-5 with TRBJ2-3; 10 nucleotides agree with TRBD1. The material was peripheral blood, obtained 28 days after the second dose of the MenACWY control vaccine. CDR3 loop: CAWGDRGFTDTQYF. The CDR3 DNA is TGTGCCTGGGGGGACAGGGGTTTCACAGATACGCAGTATTTT.